A selection of T cell receptor beta chains follows, all from one sample in a study of T cell changes during pregnancy in multiple sclerosis. Method: immunoSEQ multiplex PCR; TCRdb's copy keeps in-frame clones and lacks some. Of around 4,000 clones listed, approximately 84% were seen once; the top ten hold under 20%. Material: CD8+ T cells from peripheral blood mononuclear cells, obtained in the first trimester of pregnancy. The receptors come from a female donor in good health, enrolled as a control in a pregnancy study. Each CDR3 is given with its conserved first and last residue. D genes are given only for firm matches. Clone size appears in some rows only: once, few, many, or a class for an expanded clone.

size: .; J: TRBJ2-7; D: TRBD1; V: TRBV5-1; CDR3: CASSLGGQGGYEQYF; DNA: TGCGCCAGCAGCTTGGGGGGACAGGGTGGGTACGAGCAGTACTTC
size: .; J: TRBJ1-6; D: TRBD1; V: TRBV29-1; CDR3: CSVGGQGWGYYNSPLHF; DNA: TGCAGCGTTGGAGGACAGGGGTGGGGGTACTATAATTCACCCCTCCACTTT
size: .; J: TRBJ2-7; D: TRBD2; V: TRBV7-9; CDR3: CASSTNEAGPLRHEQYF; DNA: TGTGCCAGCAGCACCAATGAAGCGGGACCCCTCCGCCACGAGCAGTACTTC
size: .; J: TRBJ1-3; D: TRBD1; V: TRBV29-1; CDR3: CSVRDSGAGNTIYF; DNA: TGCAGCGTGCGGGACAGTGGCGCTGGAAACACCATATATTTT
size: .; J: TRBJ2-5; D: .; V: TRBV2; CDR3: CASSEAQGIGETQYF; DNA: TGTGCCAGCAGTGAAGCACAGGGAATAGGGGAGACCCAGTACTTC
size: .; J: TRBJ2-5; D: .; V: TRBV7-2; CDR3: CASSPGVTERETQYF; DNA: TGTGCCAGCAGCCCCGGCGTGACGGAGCGAGAGACCCAGTACTTC
size: once; J: TRBJ2-2; D: TRBD2; V: TRBV30; CDR3: CAWRGGISPGELFF; DNA: TGTGCCTGGCGGGGGGGCATTTCACCCGGGGAGCTGTTTTTT
size: .; J: TRBJ2-3; D: .; V: TRBV4-2; CDR3: CASSQEYTDTQYF; DNA: TGTGCCAGCAGCCAGGAGTATACAGATACGCAGTATTTT
size: .; J: TRBJ2-7; D: .; V: TRBV6-1; CDR3: CASSGQTGTYEQYF; DNA: TGTGCCAGCAGTGGGCAAACAGGCACCTACGAGCAGTACTTC
size: .; J: TRBJ2-1; D: TRBD2; V: TRBV6-4; CDR3: CASSDSGLAGEHNEQFF; DNA: TGTGCCAGCAGTGACTCCGGGTTAGCGGGAGAGCACAATGAGCAGTTCTTC
size: .; J: TRBJ1-1; D: .; V: TRBV19; CDR3: CASSIEGPRGMNTEAFF; DNA: TGTGCCAGTAGTATTGAGGGCCCGAGGGGGATGAACACTGAAGCTTTCTTT
size: .; J: TRBJ2-7; D: TRBD2; V: TRBV5-4; CDR3: CASSSRGSSYEQYF; DNA: TGTGCCAGCAGCAGCCGCGGGAGCTCCTACGAGCAGTACTTC
size: .; J: TRBJ2-6; D: .; V: TRBV30; CDR3: CAWSWKTGGANVLTF; DNA: TGTGCCTGGAGCTGGAAAACCGGGGGGGCCAACGTCCTGACTTTC
size: few; J: TRBJ2-5; D: .; V: TRBV6-6; CDR3: CAVGAAEQETQYF; DNA: TGTGCCGTAGGGGCGGCAGAACAAGAGACCCAGTACTTC
size: .; J: TRBJ1-4; D: TRBD1; V: TRBV27; CDR3: CASSTRDSLLANEKLFF; DNA: TGTGCCAGCAGCACCCGGGACAGCCTCTTGGCTAATGAAAAACTGTTTTTT
size: medium-sized; J: TRBJ1-4; D: TRBD1; V: TRBV4-3; CDR3: CASSQEGPGQGGEKLFF; DNA: TGCGCCAGCAGCCAAGAAGGTCCGGGACAGGGGGGGGAAAAACTGTTTTTT
size: .; J: TRBJ2-2; D: TRBD1; V: TRBV4-2; CDR3: CASSPIQGEISGELFF; DNA: TGTGCCAGCAGCCCCATACAGGGGGAAATATCCGGGGAGCTGTTTTTT
size: .; J: TRBJ1-1; D: .; V: TRBV5-6; CDR3: CASSFNYRDTEAFF; DNA: TGTGCCAGCAGCTTTAACTACCGGGACACTGAAGCTTTCTTT
size: .; J: TRBJ2-1; D: TRBD2; V: TRBV7-7; CDR3: CASSLSVAGGEQFF; DNA: TGTGCCAGCAGCCTATCCGTGGCGGGAGGCGAGCAGTTCTTC
size: .; J: TRBJ2-7; D: .; V: TRBV27; CDR3: CASQGSSYEQYF; DNA: TGTGCCAGCCAGGGTTCCTCCTACGAGCAGTACTTC
size: .; J: TRBJ1-3; D: .; V: TRBV27; CDR3: CASSSRGPGNTIYF; DNA: TGTGCCAGCAGTTCCCGTGGCCCTGGAAACACCATATATTTT
size: .; J: TRBJ2-1; D: .; V: TRBV9; CDR3: CASSYDLPPYNEQFF; DNA: TGTGCCAGCAGCTACGACTTACCACCGTACAATGAGCAGTTCTTC
size: .; J: TRBJ1-5; D: TRBD1; V: TRBV5-8; CDR3: CASIPDRVNQPQHF; DNA: TGTGCCAGCATCCCGGACAGGGTGAATCAGCCCCAGCATTTT
size: .; J: TRBJ1-4; D: TRBD1; V: TRBV7-2; CDR3: CASSLAGQATNEKLFF; DNA: TGTGCCAGCAGCTTAGCGGGACAGGCAACTAATGAAAAACTGTTTTTT
size: once; J: TRBJ2-6; D: .; V: TRBV9; CDR3: CASSLPSSGGANVLTF; DNA: TGTGCCAGCAGCCTCCCTTCCAGCGGTGGGGCCAACGTCCTGACTTTC
size: .; J: TRBJ1-4; D: TRBD1; V: TRBV7-6; CDR3: CASSLTKGAASEKLFF; DNA: TGTGCCAGCAGCTTAACTAAGGGGGCTGCTAGTGAAAAACTGTTTTTT
size: .; J: TRBJ1-2; D: .; V: TRBV5-5; CDR3: CASSLYVRENYGYTF; DNA: TGTGCCAGCAGCTTATACGTTAGGGAGAACTATGGCTACACCTTC
size: .; J: TRBJ2-7; D: .; V: TRBV2; CDR3: CASTTMNEQYF; DNA: TGTGCCAGCACCACAATGAACGAGCAGTACTTC
size: few; J: TRBJ2-2; D: .; V: TRBV9; CDR3: CASSLNTGELFF; DNA: TGTGCCAGCAGCCTTAACACCGGGGAGCTGTTTTTT
size: few; J: TRBJ2-3; D: TRBD2; V: TRBV4-3; CDR3: CASSQDIAGGLLADTQYF; DNA: TGCGCCAGCAGCCAAGATATCGCGGGGGGGCTGTTAGCAGATACGCAGTATTTT
size: .; J: TRBJ2-2; D: .; V: TRBV27; CDR3: CASSPTPGELFF; DNA: TGTGCCAGCAGCCCCACTCCAGGGGAGCTGTTTTTT
size: once; J: TRBJ2-5; D: .; V: TRBV15; CDR3: CATSRGGGGETQYF; DNA: TGTGCCACCAGCAGAGGGGGAGGGGGTGAGACCCAGTACTTC
size: .; J: TRBJ2-7; D: .; V: TRBV2; CDR3: CASSEGSGSHYEQYF; DNA: TGTGCCAGCAGTGAGGGGTCCGGGAGTCACTACGAGCAGTACTTC
size: .; J: TRBJ2-7; D: .; V: TRBV5-6; CDR3: CASSLGRSSYEQYF; DNA: TGTGCCAGCAGCTTGGGAAGGAGCTCCTACGAGCAGTACTTC
size: .; J: TRBJ2-3; D: TRBD2; V: TRBV2; CDR3: CASRVTSGGLDTQYF; DNA: TGTGCCAGCAGGGTAACTAGCGGGGGGCTCGATACGCAGTATTTT
size: .; J: TRBJ1-1; D: .; V: TRBV6-4; CDR3: CASSQGLPNTEAFF; DNA: TGTGCCAGCAGTCAGGGACTTCCGAACACTGAAGCTTTCTTT
size: once; J: TRBJ1-2; D: .; V: TRBV2; CDR3: CASSELNRKSYGYTF; DNA: TGTGCCAGCAGTGAACTGAACAGAAAGAGTTATGGCTACACCTTC
size: .; J: TRBJ2-1; D: TRBD1; V: TRBV5-1; CDR3: CASSSGQGLYNEQFF; DNA: TGCGCCAGCAGCTCCGGACAGGGGCTCTACAATGAGCAGTTCTTC
size: .; J: TRBJ1-2; D: .; V: TRBV5-1; CDR3: CASSLELRLVGDGYTF; DNA: TGCGCCAGCAGCTTGGAACTCAGGCTTGTGGGAGACGGCTACACCTTC
size: .; J: TRBJ2-1; D: TRBD2; V: TRBV4-3; CDR3: CASSHYSGGKYNEQFF; DNA: TGCGCCAGCAGCCATTATAGCGGGGGCAAGTATAATGAGCAGTTCTTC
size: few; J: TRBJ2-2; D: TRBD2; V: TRBV7-2; CDR3: CASSLAASGGHRGAVF; DNA: TGTGCCAGCAGCTTAGCGGCTAGCGGGGGACACCGGGGAGCTGTTTTT
size: .; J: TRBJ2-7; D: .; V: TRBV6-6; CDR3: CASSSTGQGAPYEQYF; DNA: TGTGCCAGCAGTTCAACAGGGCAGGGAGCCCCCTACGAGCAGTACTTC
size: .; J: TRBJ2-1; D: TRBD2; V: TRBV30; CDR3: CAWSSGLAAANEQFF; DNA: TGTGCCTGGAGTTCGGGACTAGCGGCAGCCAATGAGCAGTTCTTC
size: .; J: TRBJ1-2; D: .; V: TRBV27; CDR3: CASSSSGGYGYTF; DNA: TGTGCCAGCAGTAGCTCAGGAGGTTATGGCTACACCTTC
size: once; J: TRBJ1-4; D: .; V: TRBV6-5; CDR3: CASSYSGGDEKLFF; DNA: TGTGCCAGCAGTTACTCTGGCGGTGATGAAAAACTGTTTTTT
size: few; J: TRBJ1-2; D: .; V: TRBV7-6; CDR3: CASSPMGRNYGYTF; DNA: TGTGCCAGCAGCCCGATGGGGAGGAACTATGGCTACACCTTC
size: .; J: TRBJ1-1; D: .; V: TRBV2; CDR3: CASSEVQGRTEAFF; DNA: TGTGCCAGCAGTGAAGTACAGGGTCGAACTGAAGCTTTCTTT
size: few; J: TRBJ2-1; D: .; V: TRBV14; CDR3: CASSRQGETSYNEQFF; DNA: TGTGCCAGCAGCCGGCAGGGCGAGACTTCCTACAATGAGCAGTTCTTC
size: .; J: TRBJ2-7; D: .; V: TRBV14; CDR3: CASSQDVVSGSEQYF; DNA: TGTGCCAGCAGCCAAGATGTAGTATCGGGGTCCGAGCAGTACTTC
size: .; J: TRBJ1-1; D: .; V: TRBV27; CDR3: CASRLDFRLTEAFF; DNA: TGTGCCAGCAGGCTGGACTTTAGGTTAACTGAAGCTTTCTTT
size: .; J: TRBJ1-5; D: TRBD1; V: TRBV6-1; CDR3: CATGTGTGGGQPQHF; DNA: TGTGCCACTGGAACCGGGACAGGGGGCGGACAGCCCCAGCATTTT
size: .; J: TRBJ2-7; D: .; V: TRBV19; CDR3: CASSIYSGVSEQYF; DNA: TGTGCCAGTAGTATTTATTCGGGAGTAAGCGAGCAGTACTTC
size: .; J: TRBJ2-1; D: .; V: TRBV7-8; CDR3: CASSLEVVGRGDNEQFF; DNA: TGTGCCAGCAGCTTAGAGGTCGTGGGCAGGGGCGACAATGAGCAGTTCTTC